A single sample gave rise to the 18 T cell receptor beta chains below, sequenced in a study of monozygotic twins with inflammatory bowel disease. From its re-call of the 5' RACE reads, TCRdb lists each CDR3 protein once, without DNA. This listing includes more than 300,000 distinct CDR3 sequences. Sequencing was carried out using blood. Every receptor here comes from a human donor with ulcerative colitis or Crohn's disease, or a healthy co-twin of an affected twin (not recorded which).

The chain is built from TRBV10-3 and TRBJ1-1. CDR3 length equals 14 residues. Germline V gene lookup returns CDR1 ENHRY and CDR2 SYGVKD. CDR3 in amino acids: CAISESSHASEAFF.

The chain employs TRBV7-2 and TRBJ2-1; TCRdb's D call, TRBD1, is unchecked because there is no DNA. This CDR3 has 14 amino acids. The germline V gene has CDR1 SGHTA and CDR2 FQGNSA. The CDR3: CASSQQVGILLQFF.

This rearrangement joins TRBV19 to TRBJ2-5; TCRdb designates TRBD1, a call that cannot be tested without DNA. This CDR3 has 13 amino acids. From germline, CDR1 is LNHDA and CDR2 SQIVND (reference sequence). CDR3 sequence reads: CASSNRGRETQYF.

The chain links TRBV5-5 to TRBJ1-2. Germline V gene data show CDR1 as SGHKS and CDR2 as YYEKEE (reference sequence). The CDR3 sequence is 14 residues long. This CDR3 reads CASSNLDGDYGYTF.

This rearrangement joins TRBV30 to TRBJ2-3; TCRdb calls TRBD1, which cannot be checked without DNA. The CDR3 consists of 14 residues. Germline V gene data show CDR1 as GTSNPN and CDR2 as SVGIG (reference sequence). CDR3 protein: CASTGTMSTDTQYF.

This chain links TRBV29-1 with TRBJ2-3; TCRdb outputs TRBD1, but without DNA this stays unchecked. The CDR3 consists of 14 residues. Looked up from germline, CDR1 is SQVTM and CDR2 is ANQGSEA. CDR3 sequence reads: CSVEIGAAVDTQYF.

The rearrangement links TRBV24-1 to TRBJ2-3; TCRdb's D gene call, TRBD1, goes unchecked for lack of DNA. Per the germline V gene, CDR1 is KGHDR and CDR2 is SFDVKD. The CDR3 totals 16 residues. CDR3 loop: CATSDPGTVTSDTQYF.

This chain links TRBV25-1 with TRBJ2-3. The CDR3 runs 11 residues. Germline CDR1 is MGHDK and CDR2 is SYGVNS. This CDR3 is CASLQPDTQYF.

Here the CDR3 reads CSVGTGGNIQYF. The chain joins TRBV29-1 to TRBJ2-4; TCRdb selects TRBD1, and the lack of DNA leaves this call unchecked. The CDR3 is 12 amino acids. Germline CDR1 and CDR2: SQVTM and ANQGSEA.

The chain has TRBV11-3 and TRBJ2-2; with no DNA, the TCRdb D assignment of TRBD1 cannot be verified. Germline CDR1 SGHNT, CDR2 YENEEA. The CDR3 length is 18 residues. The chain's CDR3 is CASSDLQGAPLPDGELFF.

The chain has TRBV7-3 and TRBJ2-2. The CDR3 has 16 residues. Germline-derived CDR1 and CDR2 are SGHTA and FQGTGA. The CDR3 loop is CASSNQKAANTGELFF.

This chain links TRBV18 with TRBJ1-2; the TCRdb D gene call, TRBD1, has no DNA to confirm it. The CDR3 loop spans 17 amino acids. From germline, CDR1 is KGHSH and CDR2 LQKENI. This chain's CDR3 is CASSQPGTGGFEYGYTF.

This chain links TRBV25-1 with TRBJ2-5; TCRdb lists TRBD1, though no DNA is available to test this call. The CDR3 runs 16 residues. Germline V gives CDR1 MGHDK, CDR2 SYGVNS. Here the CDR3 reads CASSRGTTLFQETQYF.

CDR3 protein: CASSLESRGVSPLHF. This chain connects TRBV5-1 to TRBJ1-6; TCRdb outputs TRBD1, but without DNA this stays unchecked. The CDR3 runs to 15 residues. Germline CDR1 and CDR2: SGHRS and YFSETQ. Full variable domain (outside the CDR3, taken from reference TRBV5-1 and TRBJ1-6): KAGVTQTPRYLIKTRGQQVTLSCSPISGHRSVSWYQQTPGQGLQFLFEYFSETQRNKGNFPGRFSGRQFSNSRSEMNVSTLELGDSALYLCASSLESRGVSPLHFGNGTRLTVT.

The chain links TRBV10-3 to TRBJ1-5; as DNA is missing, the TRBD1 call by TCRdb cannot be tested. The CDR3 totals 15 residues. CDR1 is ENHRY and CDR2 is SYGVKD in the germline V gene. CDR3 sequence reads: CAISSGMGENQPQHF.

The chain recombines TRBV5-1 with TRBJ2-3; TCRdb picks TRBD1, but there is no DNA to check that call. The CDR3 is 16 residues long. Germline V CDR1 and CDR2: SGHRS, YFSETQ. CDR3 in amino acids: CASSLGTTGSTDTQYF. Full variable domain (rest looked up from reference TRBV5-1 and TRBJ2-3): KAGVTQTPRYLIKTRGQQVTLSCSPISGHRSVSWYQQTPGQGLQFLFEYFSETQRNKGNFPGRFSGRQFSNSRSEMNVSTLELGDSALYLCASSLGTTGSTDTQYFGPGTRLTVL.

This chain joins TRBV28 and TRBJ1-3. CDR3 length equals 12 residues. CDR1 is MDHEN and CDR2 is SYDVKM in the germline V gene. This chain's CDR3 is CASSQLESTIYF.

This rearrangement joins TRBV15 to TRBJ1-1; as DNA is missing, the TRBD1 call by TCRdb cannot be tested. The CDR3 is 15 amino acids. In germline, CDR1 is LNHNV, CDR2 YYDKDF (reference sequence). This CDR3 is CATSRTEAGVAEAFF.